Listed here are 21 T cell receptor beta chains from one sample, sequenced in a study of blood T cell repertoires in COVID-19 (dated by TCRdb to 2020 to 2021). Receptors were amplified or captured by the immunoSEQ multiplex PCR assay. The table was pulled from immuneACCESS by TCRdb, which kept in-frame rearrangements only. Such tables lose some clones; where checked, under half of the loss comes from unresolved V genes, and the rest has no known cause. The sample table records roughly 100,000 clones; about four fifths of these occur just once. The ten most abundant clones make up roughly 14% of the sample. The sample taken for sequencing was peripheral blood. The receptors come from a woman aged 80 or older with acute or convalescent COVID-19.

The V call is TRBV5-1, the J call TRBJ1-1; 7 positions agree with TRBD1. The junction had 7 bases not matched to a gene; V was cut back by 2 bases and J by 6 bases. This CDR3 region has 14 residues. Germline CDR1 is SGHRS and CDR2 is YFSETQ. The CDR3 sequence is CASSLLQQGSEAFF. The CDR3 DNA follows: TGCGCCAGCAGCTTATTACAACAGGGGTCTGAAGCTTTCTTT.

This chain uses TRBV24-1 with TRBJ2-1; D perhaps matches TRBD1 (5 bases). CDR3 length equals 15 residues. The germline V gene encodes CDR1 KGHDR and CDR2 SFDVKD. V shed 4 bases and J shed 1 base, with 10 bases lying between them. The CDR3 here is CATSDSTESYNEQFF. CDR3 in DNA: TGTGCCACCAGTGACTCGACAGAGTCCTACAATGAGCAGTTCTTC.

This chain connects TRBV11-2 to TRBJ2-1; 11 bases match TRBD2. The ends lost 3 bases at V and 2 bases at J; junction bases unmatched: 0. This CDR3 spans 15 amino acids. Germline V gene data show CDR1 as SGHAT and CDR2 as FQNNGV. The CDR3 protein is CASSFSGGAYNEQFF. The CDR3 DNA follows: TGTGCCAGCAGCTTTAGCGGGGGGGCCTACAATGAGCAGTTCTTC.

Only one count was recorded for this clone. V and J are TRBV15 and TRBJ1-2; D unresolved. The CDR3 length is 14 residues. The germline V gene has CDR1 LNHNV and CDR2 YYDKDF (reference sequence). V was trimmed by 0 bases and J by 8 bases, leaving 13 bases between them. The CDR3 DNA reads as TGTGCCACCAGCAGAGATCGGGCAGAGGGCGGCTACACCTTC. It encodes CATSRDRAEGGYTF. The variable domain in full, completed from reference TRBV15 and TRBJ1-2, reads DAMVIQNPRYQVTQFGKPVTLSCSQTLNHNVMYWYQQKSSQAPKLLFHYYDKDFNNEADTPDNFQSRRPNTSFCFLDIRSPGLGDTAMYLCATSRDRAEGGYTFGSGTRLTVV.

Ten or more counts support this clone. The rearrangement links TRBV1 to TRBJ2-7; the table's D call, TRBD2, was not checked against the DNA. TRBV1 is noted as a pseudogene. The CDR3 covers 16 residues. CDR3 bases: TGCACCAGCAGCCAAGATCGTTCACTTGCTTCCTACGAGCAGTACGTC. Protein sequence: CTSSQDRSLASYEQYV.

CDR3 DNA: TGTGCCAGCAGGTGGGACAGGGGAAAAGAGACCCAGTACTTC. Its translation: CASRWDRGKETQYF. This rearrangement joins TRBV5-6 to TRBJ2-5; 10 bases are shared with TRBD1. V was pared by 5 bases and J by 3 bases, with 4 bases of the junction left unmatched. Germline CDR1 SGHDT, CDR2 YYEEEE. The CDR3 runs to 14 residues.

The J gene is TRBJ1-2, the V gene TRBV20-1; D gene uncertain. This CDR3 comprises 13 residues. Germline-derived CDR1 and CDR2 are DFQATT and SNEGSKA (reference sequence). Between the trimmed V and J ends, which lost 3 bases and 8 bases, there was a span of 16 bases. CDR3 coding DNA: TGCAGTGCTAGTCTCGCGGTATCGGGAGGCTACACCTTC. Its protein product is CSASLAVSGGYTF.

The chain is built from TRBV11-2 and TRBJ1-2, with TRBD1 as a possible D gene (5 bases). V gave up 8 bases and J gave up 2 bases, with 15 bases separating them. From germline, CDR1 is SGHAT and CDR2 FQNNGV. The CDR3 loop spans 14 amino acids. The CDR3 sequence: CASSLWQGNYGYTF. The CDR3 coding sequence is TGTGCCAGCTCGTTATGGCAGGGAAACTATGGCTACACCTTC.

The chain couples TRBV5-1 to TRBJ2-2; perhaps TRBD2 as D (6 bases). The CDR3 has 15 amino acids. V was trimmed by 0 bases and J by 4 bases, leaving 10 bases between them. Germline values: CDR1 SGHRS, CDR2 YFSETQ. The DNA of the CDR3 is TGCGCCAGCAGCTTGGGGGCGGGAACCACCGGGGAGCTGTTTTTT. It encodes CASSLGAGTTGELFF.

The rearrangement joins TRBV5-5 to TRBJ2-1; no clear D. Per germline, CDR1 SGHKS and CDR2 YYEKEE (reference sequence). V lost 3 bases and J lost 12, with 13 bases in between. This CDR3 has 12 amino acids. The CDR3: CASSSTRGGQFF. The CDR3 nucleotides read TGTGCCAGCAGCTCTACACGAGGCGGGCAGTTCTTC. Full variable domain (missing parts from reference TRBV5-5 and TRBJ2-1): DAGVTQSPTHLIKTRGQQVTLRCSPISGHKSVSWYQQVLGQGPQFIFQYYEKEERGRGNFPDRFSARQFPNYSSELNVNALLLGDSALYLCASSSTRGGQFFGPGTRLTVL.

This sequence joins TRBV5-4 and TRBJ2-2; 9 nucleotides agree with TRBD2. The CDR3 has 14 amino acids. The V gene end was trimmed by 3 bases and the J gene end by 5 bases; junction bases not matched to a gene: 2. Germline values: CDR1 SGHNT, CDR2 YYREEE (reference sequence). The CDR3 reads CASSSGLATGELFF. DNA of the CDR3: TGTGCCAGCAGCTCGGGACTAGCTACCGGGGAGCTGTTTTTT.

The J gene is TRBJ1-2, the V gene TRBV3-1 (or the pseudogene TRBV3-2); 9 bases fit TRBD1. CDR1 and CDR2 from the germline V gene are LGHDT and YNNKEL (reference sequence). The V and J ends lost 2 bases and 4 bases, in that order; junction bases with no gene match: 5. The CDR3 length is 15 residues. The CDR3 DNA is TGTGCCAGCAGCCAACCGGGACAGGGTGGCTATGGCTACACCTTC. It encodes CASSQPGQGGYGYTF.

The V and J genes are TRBV2 and TRBJ2-3; possible D gene TRBD2, 6 bases. The germline V gene encodes CDR1 SNHLY and CDR2 FYNNEI. This CDR3 has 15 residues. The germline V and J ends were trimmed by 3 bases and 4 bases, with 14 bases remaining between them. This CDR3 reads CASSEPGSISDTQYF. DNA of the CDR3: TGTGCCAGCAGTGAGCCCGGGAGTATTTCAGATACGCAGTATTTT.

This clone appeared a few times. The rearrangement uses TRBV2 and TRBJ1-3, with 7 bases lining up with TRBD1. V lost 5 bases, J lost 1 base, and 8 bases stayed unmatched. From germline, CDR1 is SNHLY and CDR2 FYNNEI. The CDR3 has 16 amino acids. Here the CDR3 DNA reads TGTGCCAGCAGTAAAGGACAGGTCAATTCTGGAAACACCATATATTTT. This translates into CASSKGQVNSGNTIYF. The full variable domain, completed using reference TRBV2 and TRBJ1-3, is EPEVTQTPSHQVTQMGQEVILRCVPISNHLYFYWYRQILGQKVEFLVSFYNNEISEKSEIFDDQFSVERPDGSNFTLKIRSTKLEDSAMYFCASSKGQVNSGNTIYFGEGSWLTVV.

The chain is built from TRBV5-1 and TRBJ2-5; weak D call: TRBD1 (5 bases). The length of the CDR3 is 14 residues. V was trimmed by 1 base and J by 0 bases, leaving 7 bases between them. In germline, CDR1 is SGHRS, CDR2 YFSETQ. The CDR3, as DNA: TGCGCCAGCAGCTTGCCCAGGGACCAAGAGACCCAGTACTTC. This encodes CASSLPRDQETQYF.

The chain couples TRBV14 to TRBJ2-5; D ambiguous. The CDR3 spans 14 residues. Looked up from germline, CDR1 is SGHDN and CDR2 is FVKESK. V lost 0 bases, J lost 7 bases, and 12 bases lay in between. The chain's CDR3 is CASSQDHPRGTQYF. DNA for the CDR3: TGTGCCAGCAGCCAAGATCACCCCCGAGGGACCCAGTACTTC.

In its sample, this clone was seen once. The chain couples TRBV28 to TRBJ1-2; 8 bases match TRBD1. The V gene end was trimmed by 0 bases and the J gene end by 7 bases; junction bases not matched to a gene: 7. Germline V lookup: CDR1 MDHEN, CDR2 SYDVKM. This CDR3 has 15 residues. The CDR3 protein is CASSLWDRVIGGYTF. The CDR3 DNA sequence: TGTGCCAGCAGTTTATGGGACAGGGTAATTGGTGGCTACACCTTC.

V is TRBV7-9 and J is TRBJ2-1; 14 bases align to TRBD2. Unmatched junction bases numbered 9, after V lost 5 bases and J lost 12 bases. In germline, CDR1 is SEHNR, CDR2 FQNEAQ (reference sequence). This CDR3 is built from 15 residues. The CDR3 nucleotides are TGTGCCAGCAGCCGACCGGGACTAGCGGGAGTTCGGCAGTTCTTC. It specifies CASSRPGLAGVRQFF.

V gene TRBV6-6 combines with J gene TRBJ1-5; D unclear. Germline CDR1 is MNHNY and CDR2 is SVGAGI (reference sequence). V was pared by 0 bases and J by 3 bases, with 9 bases between. The CDR3 is 15 amino acids. CDR3 amino acids: CASSYSSGLNQPQHF. The CDR3 DNA sequence: TGTGCCAGCAGTTACTCGAGCGGCCTCAATCAGCCCCAGCATTTT.

The rearrangement joins TRBV6-4 to TRBJ2-5; the D gene is possibly TRBD1 (5 bases). Trimming stripped 5 bases from V and 2 bases from J, with 15 bases between. The germline V gene has CDR1 MRHNA and CDR2 SNTAGT. This CDR3 has 15 residues. CDR3 nucleotides: TGTGCCAGCAGTCTAAGTCAGGGTCCTCAAGAGACCCAGTACTTC. Amino acids: CASSLSQGPQETQYF.

The sample holds a few counts of this clone. The chain couples TRBV5-4 to TRBJ1-5; D is unresolved. The V gene lost 4 bases and the J gene lost 0 bases, with 17 bases spanning the gap. The length of the CDR3 is 17 residues. Germline V gives CDR1 SGHNT, CDR2 YYREEE (reference sequence). In DNA form, the CDR3 reads TGTGCCAGCAGCCCGACACAGAAGACACATAGCAATCAGCCCCAGCATTTT. Translated: CASSPTQKTHSNQPQHF.